A single sample gave rise to the 17 T cell receptor beta chains below, sequenced in a study of blood T cell repertoires in COVID-19. Sequencing used immunoSEQ multiplex PCR; TCRdb keeps in-frame clones, though not all of them. The sample yields 63,000 or so clones, 88% seen once. Input material: peripheral blood. These receptors were taken from a human donor in a cohort sampled during active COVID-19.

Details on this clone: The same CDR3 is also encoded by other DNA sequences in this sample. The CDR3 sequence is CSGGQGNTEAFF. The CDR3, as DNA: TGCAGCGGTGGACAGGGGAACACTGAAGCTTTCTTT. This rearrangement joins TRBV29-1 to TRBJ1-1; 8 bases are a match to TRBD1. This CDR3 has 12 amino acids. The V segment lost 7 bases and the J segment 1 base; nucleotides outside the gene matches: 2. Germline assignment: CDR1 SQVTM and CDR2 ANQGSEA.

The rearrangement joins TRBV29-1 to TRBJ1-2, with 9 bases that match TRBD1. Germline-derived CDR1 and CDR2 are SQVTM and ANQGSEA. The trim removed 6 bases at V and 6 bases at J, leaving 5 bases unmatched. The CDR3 runs 12 residues. The CDR3 sequence is CSVDGTGNGYTF. In nucleotides, the CDR3 is TGCAGCGTAGACGGGACAGGGAATGGCTACACCTTC.

The V call is TRBV30, the J call TRBJ1-4, with a tentative D call TRBD1 (5 bases). The V gene's germline CDR1 is GTSNPN and CDR2 SVGIG (reference sequence). The CDR3 contains 15 residues. V was trimmed by 5 bases and J by 3 bases, leaving 16 bases between them. For the CDR3, the DNA is TGTGCCTGGGCCTCACTTTGGGGGGCTAATGAAAAACTGTTTTTT. This codes for CAWASLWGANEKLFF.

The chain employs TRBV11-3 and TRBJ1-5; tentative D call: TRBD1 (5 bases). Germline values: CDR1 SGHNT, CDR2 YENEEA. This CDR3 region has 13 residues. Trimming cost V 3 bases and J 4 bases, with 7 bases left between them. Written as DNA, the CDR3 is TGTGCCAGCAGCTTGACAGCTAATCAGCCCCAGCATTTT. Amino acids: CASSLTANQPQHF.

V usage is TRBV11-2 and J usage is TRBJ2-5, with D possibly TRBD1 on 7 matching bases. In germline, CDR1 is SGHAT, CDR2 FQNNGV. V lost 1 base and J 5 bases, leaving 11 bases between the germline ends. The CDR3 totals 14 residues. The DNA of the CDR3 is TGTGCCAGCAGCTTAGGGAGGGGGCTGGAGACCCAGTACTTC. The encoded protein is CASSLGRGLETQYF.

The rearrangement joins TRBV19 to TRBJ2-3, with 7 bases that match TRBD1. With V trimmed by 9 bases and J by 9 bases, 6 bases remained unmatched. The CDR3 spans 11 residues. CDR1 and CDR2 (germline): LNHDA, SQIVND (reference sequence). CDR3 DNA sequence: TGTGCCAGCGCATCACAGGGGACGCAGTATTTT. Translation gives CASASQGTQYF.

This clone has more than one count but fewer than ten. V and J are TRBV30 and TRBJ1-3; D is undetermined. This CDR3 spans 11 amino acids. The germline CDR1 and CDR2 sequences are GTSNPN and SVGIG (reference sequence). Trimming cost V 1 base and J 7 bases, with 5 bases left between them. This CDR3 is CAWSDRNTIYF. The DNA of the CDR3 is TGTGCCTGGAGTGATCGGAACACCATATATTTT.

This rearrangement joins TRBV18 to TRBJ2-1; D remains unclear. Germline CDR1 reads KGHSH; CDR2 reads LQKENI. The CDR3 length is 15 residues. V was cut by 0 bases and J by 5 bases, with 11 bases left in between. CDR3 loop: CASSPPSISNNEQFF. CDR3 nucleotides: TGTGCCAGCTCACCACCGTCTATCTCTAACAATGAGCAGTTCTTC.

The V gene is TRBV27, the J gene TRBJ1-1, with TRBD1 identical over 9 bases. CDR1 and CDR2 (germline): MNHEY, SMNVEV (reference sequence). Trimming removed 2 bases from V and 0 bases from J; junction bases left unmatched: 1. CDR3 size: 15 residues. The CDR3 DNA reads as TGTGCCAGCAGTTTAGACAGGGGGTTGAACACTGAAGCTTTCTTT. Its translation: CASSLDRGLNTEAFF.

The genes are TRBV7-8 and TRBJ2-3; 11 bases match TRBD2. CDR3 size: 17 residues. CDR1 is SGHVS and CDR2 is FQNEAQ in the germline V gene. With 8 bases clipped from V and 2 bases from J, the junction kept 12 bases outside the gene matches. The DNA of the CDR3 is TGTGCCAGCTCGCCGATAACTAGCGGGGGAACCACAGATACGCAGTATTTT. Residues: CASSPITSGGTTDTQYF.

A single count supports this clone. The J gene is TRBJ1-1, the V gene TRBV19, with D maybe TRBD1 (6 bases). V was pared by 9 bases and J by 1 base, with 15 bases between. The CDR3 totals 14 residues. From germline, CDR1 is LNHDA and CDR2 SQIVND (reference sequence). The CDR3 sequence: CASLQTGSNTEAFF. The CDR3 region has the DNA TGTGCCAGCCTACAGACAGGTTCGAACACTGAAGCTTTCTTT.

The chain employs TRBV10-2 and TRBJ2-7; D might be TRBD2 (5 bases). Trimming removed 5 bases at V and 6 bases at J, with 14 bases between. Germline CDR1 and CDR2: WSHSY and SAAADI. There are 13 residues in the CDR3. The CDR3 here is CASSLVGVVEQYF. CDR3 in DNA: TGCGCCAGCAGTCTGGTGGGAGTTGTCGAGCAGTACTTC.

The chain employs TRBV10-2 and TRBJ2-5, with 8 bases fitting TRBD1. Germline V lookup: CDR1 WSHSY, CDR2 SAAADI. V shed 5 bases, J shed 2 bases, and the junction held 10 bases outside the gene matches. The CDR3 loop spans 16 amino acids. The CDR3 DNA reads as TGCGCCAGCAGTCACACCCCCCGACAGGGGCAAGAGACCCAGTACTTC. As protein: CASSHTPRQGQETQYF.

The rearrangement links TRBV2 to TRBJ2-1; no reliable D call. The germline V gene has CDR1 SNHLY and CDR2 FYNNEI. Trimming removed 4 bases from V and 10 bases from J, with 5 bases in between. The CDR3 consists of 10 residues. The CDR3, as DNA: TGTGCCAGCAGTGGTCGGGAGCAGTTCTTC. Protein product: CASSGREQFF. Variable domain in full (rest from reference TRBV2 and TRBJ2-1): EPEVTQTPSHQVTQMGQEVILRCVPISNHLYFYWYRQILGQKVEFLVSFYNNEISEKSEIFDDQFSVERPDGSNFTLKIRSTKLEDSAMYFCASSGREQFFGPGTRLTVL.

There are a few counts of this clone. This sequence joins TRBV15 and TRBJ2-7, with a possible D match to TRBD1 (5 bases). This CDR3 comprises 14 residues. Trimming left V 0 bases short and J 2 bases short, with 8 bases between. Germline assignment: CDR1 LNHNV and CDR2 YYDKDF (reference sequence). DNA of the CDR3: TGTGCCACCAGCAGAGAACAGGCGGCCTACGAGCAGTACTTC. Translating gives CATSREQAAYEQYF.

The chain uses TRBV7-6 and TRBJ2-7, with a tentative D call TRBD1 (6 bases). Trimming removed 2 bases from V and 6 bases from J, with 29 bases in between. Germline loops: CDR1 SGHVS, CDR2 FNYEAQ. The CDR3 loop spans 19 amino acids. CDR3 bases: TGTGCCAGCAGCTTATCCGTCTCCACCGGCACAGGGATGGACGTCGAGCAGTACTTC. This codes for CASSLSVSTGTGMDVEQYF.

V and J are TRBV6-6 and TRBJ1-5; unclear D gene. This CDR3 is 13 amino acids long. V lost 8 bases to trimming and J lost 2 bases, with 10 bases between them. CDR1 and CDR2 from the germline V gene are MNHNY and SVGAGI (reference sequence). CDR3 DNA sequence: TGTGCCAGCTGCGGAGCCGGCAATCAGCCCCAGCATTTT. Amino acid sequence: CASCGAGNQPQHF.